The 17 T cell receptor beta chains below were found in one sample sequenced in a study of blood T cell repertoires in COVID-19. Generated by immunoSEQ multiplex PCR, the TCRdb table keeps only in-frame clones and is missing some. The sample holds around 340,000 clones; about 86% are singletons and the top ten take about 7.1%. The sequencing input was peripheral blood. The receptors were gathered from a woman aged 60-75 years with COVID-19, enrolled during active disease.

This chain uses TRBV7-9 with TRBJ2-3, with 9 bases that match TRBD2. The CDR3 has 17 residues. Looked up from germline, CDR1 is SEHNR and CDR2 is FQNEAQ (reference sequence). V lost 0 bases to trimming and J lost 10 bases; unmatched junction nucleotides: 14. This CDR3 reads CASSLALAGTSFASQYF. The CDR3 DNA reads TGTGCCAGCAGCTTAGCACTCGCAGGGACTAGCTTCGCTTCGCAGTATTTT.

The sample holds a few counts of this clone. The V and J genes are TRBV6-2 or TRBV6-3 and TRBJ2-6; 7 bases match TRBD1. Losses at the gene ends were 4 bases for V and 2 bases for J; bases not matched to a gene: 8. Germline assignment: CDR1 MNHEY and CDR2 SVGEGT. The CDR3 spans 17 residues. DNA of the CDR3: TGTGCCAGCAGTTCCTACAAGGGGGCCCCTGGGGCCAACGTCCTGACTTTC. It specifies CASSSYKGAPGANVLTF.

The J gene is TRBJ2-3, the V gene TRBV7-3, with 8 bases identical to TRBD2. The V gene's germline CDR1 is SGHTA and CDR2 FQGTGA. The trim removed 3 bases at V and 2 bases at J, leaving 1 base unmatched. The CDR3 has 14 residues. DNA of the CDR3: TGTGCCAGCAGCTTCGGGGGGGACACAGATACGCAGTATTTT. It codes for CASSFGGDTDTQYF.

This clone was picked up a small number of times. The chain recombines TRBV6-4 with TRBJ1-1; D uncertain. The CDR3 length is 13 residues. The germline CDR1 and CDR2 sequences are MRHNA and SNTAGT. V was clipped by 4 bases and J by 11 bases, with 17 bases between them. CDR3 sequence: CASSVSSGFGAFF. DNA of the CDR3: TGTGCCAGCAGTGTTTCATCGGGGTTTGGTGCTTTCTTT.

The chain recombines TRBV2 with TRBJ1-2; 7 bases agree with TRBD1. The V gene end was trimmed by 6 bases and the J gene end by 2 bases; junction bases not matched to a gene: 3. The CDR3 sequence is 13 residues long. Germline CDR1 is SNHLY and CDR2 is FYNNEI. The CDR3: CASRPTGNYGYTF. The CDR3 DNA sequence: TGTGCCAGCAGGCCGACAGGGAACTATGGCTACACCTTC.

V and J are TRBV27 and TRBJ2-7; 10 nucleotides match TRBD1. Germline V gene data show CDR1 as MNHEY and CDR2 as SMNVEV (reference sequence). The junction had 4 bases not matched to a gene; V was cut back by 2 bases and J by 0 bases. This CDR3 region has 16 residues. The CDR3 coding sequence is TGTGCCAGCAGTTTAACCGGGACAGGGGTCTCCTACGAGCAGTACTTC. Translated, it gives CASSLTGTGVSYEQYF.

The rearrangement joins TRBV30 to TRBJ1-1, with a weak D call TRBD1 (5 bases). Germline CDR1 reads GTSNPN; CDR2 reads SVGIG (reference sequence). The V end was cut by 3 bases, the J end by 5 bases, with 10 bases between. The CDR3 sequence is 12 residues long. CDR3 sequence: CAWSIRGTEAFF. The DNA of the CDR3 is TGTGCCTGGAGCATAAGGGGAACTGAAGCTTTCTTT. Drawing the rest from reference TRBV30 and TRBJ1-1, the complete variable domain is SQTIHQWPATLVQPVGSPLSLECTVEGTSNPNLYWYRQAAGRGLQLLFYSVGIGQISSEVPQNLSASRPQDRQFILSSKKLLLSDSGFYLCAWSIRGTEAFFGQGTRLTVV.

This chain links TRBV7-2 with TRBJ1-1; D is undetermined. CDR1 and CDR2 (germline): SGHTA, FQGNSA. This CDR3 is 15 amino acids long. Between the trimmed V and J ends, which lost 4 bases and 3 bases, there was a span of 15 bases. CDR3 sequence (DNA): TGTGCCAGCAGCTATCGGGGTGTCGGGTACACTGAAGCTTTCTTT. Its translation is CASSYRGVGYTEAFF.

V usage is TRBV21-1 and J usage is TRBJ1-3; the table names TRBD1, a call not compared with the DNA. TRBV21-1 is given as a pseudogene. CDR3 length: 18 residues. The CDR3 sequence is CASSKLGSGGGSGNTIYF. CDR3 in DNA: TGTGCCAGCAGCAAACTGGGGTCAGGGGGCGGGTCTGGAAACACCATATATTTT.

This chain links TRBV27 with TRBJ1-2, with D possibly being TRBD1 (5 bases). Per germline, CDR1 MNHEY and CDR2 SMNVEV (reference sequence). Trimming removed 4 bases from V and 5 bases from J, with 11 bases in between. This CDR3 has 13 residues. The CDR3 DNA reads TGTGCCAGCAGTTCTGGGACTTATTATGGCTACACCTTC. Protein: CASSSGTYYGYTF.

The chain uses TRBV2 and TRBJ2-2, with 7 positions matching TRBD2. J gave up 6 bases and V 11 bases, and 6 bases lay outside the gene matches. The CDR3 extends over 12 amino acids. Germline CDR1 SNHLY, CDR2 FYNNEI. The CDR3 sequence is CAWGGVPGELFF. The DNA for the CDR3 is TGTGCCTGGGGAGGGGTACCCGGGGAGCTGTTTTTT.

The CDR3 nucleotides are TGTGCCAGCAGCATCGAAGGGGGGGATAACACCATATATTTT. Its protein product is CASSIEGGDNTIYF. The gene calls are TRBV7-9 and TRBJ1-3, with D perhaps TRBD1 (6 bases). Germline values: CDR1 SEHNR, CDR2 FQNEAQ (reference sequence). This CDR3 comprises 14 residues. Trimming stripped 5 bases from V and 7 bases from J, with 15 bases between.

This chain connects TRBV30 to TRBJ2-5, with 7 positions matching TRBD1. Germline CDR1 is GTSNPN and CDR2 is SVGIG (reference sequence). With V trimmed by 5 bases and J by 2 bases, 2 bases remained unmatched. CDR3 length: 12 residues. Written as DNA, the CDR3 is TGTGCCTGGGACAGGGATCAAGAGACCCAGTACTTC. Translating it yields CAWDRDQETQYF.

V gene TRBV27 combines with J gene TRBJ1-1; unclear D gene. With 3 bases removed from V and 11 bases from J, the gap between germline ends came to 13 bases. Germline CDR1 is MNHEY and CDR2 is SMNVEV (reference sequence). The CDR3 sequence is 12 residues long. The CDR3 bases are TGTGCCAGCAGTTTCGGGGTTGGGGAGGCTTTCTTT. Amino acid sequence: CASSFGVGEAFF.

CDR3 sequence reads: CASSQGAPGTDTQYF. The CDR3 bases are TGCGCCAGCAGTCAGGGGGCCCCGGGCACAGATACGCAGTATTTT. V is TRBV5-1 and J is TRBJ2-3; 8 bases agree with TRBD1. Germline V gives CDR1 SGHRS, CDR2 YFSETQ. The CDR3 covers 15 residues. J was trimmed by 1 base and V by 5 bases; bases with no gene match: 6.

The chain recombines TRBV24-1 with TRBJ1-5, with D perhaps TRBD1 (6 bases). CDR3 length: 14 residues. The germline V gene has CDR1 KGHDR and CDR2 SFDVKD. Trimming removed 4 bases from V and 6 bases from J, with 12 bases in between. CDR3 DNA: TGTGCCACCAGTGACAGGGGAGTAGGTCAGCCCCAGCATTTT. It codes for CATSDRGVGQPQHF.

The rearrangement uses TRBV10-3 and TRBJ1-2, with 9 bases aligning to TRBD1. The germline gives CDR1 ENHRY, CDR2 SYGVKD. The V segment lost 1 base and the J segment 3 bases; nucleotides outside the gene matches: 0. The CDR3 totals 14 residues. Here the CDR3 reads CAISEWTGDYGYTF. CDR3 nucleotides: TGTGCCATCAGTGAGTGGACAGGGGACTATGGCTACACCTTC.